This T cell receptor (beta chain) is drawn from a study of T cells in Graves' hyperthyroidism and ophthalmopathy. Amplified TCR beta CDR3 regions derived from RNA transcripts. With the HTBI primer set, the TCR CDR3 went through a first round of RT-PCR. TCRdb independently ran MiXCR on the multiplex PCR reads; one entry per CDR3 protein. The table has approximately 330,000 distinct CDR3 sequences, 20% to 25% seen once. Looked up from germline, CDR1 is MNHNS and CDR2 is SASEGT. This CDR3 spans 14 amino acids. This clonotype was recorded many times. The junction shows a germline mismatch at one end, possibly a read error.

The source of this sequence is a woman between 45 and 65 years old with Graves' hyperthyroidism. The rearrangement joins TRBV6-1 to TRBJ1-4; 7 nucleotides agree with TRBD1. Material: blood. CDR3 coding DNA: TGTGCCAGCAGTCTCGAGACAGGGAATGAAAAATTGTTTTTT. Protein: CASSLETGNEKLFF.